Sequencing of this TCR beta chain was carried out in a study of blood T cell repertoires in COVID-19. Study-level information: Samples taken during acute and convalescent COVID-19 were collected in the United States, Italy and Spain.

Per the original methods: Reference gene primer amplification yielded estimated nucleated cell counts. Measured with immunoSEQ multiplex PCR; TCRdb has only the in-frame clones, and not every one. D and trimming were read from the DNA, whereas the V and J calls and clone size are those reported in that table. In the table there are about 380,000 clones, 88% of which are singletons. Participants were aged about 18 to 100 years from roughly 25 US areas. Recovered participants had two consecutive negative NP/OP PCR tests, healthcare professional clearance, or symptom resolution. Trimming took 2 bases from V and 4 from J, leaving 15 bases between them. The CDR3 is made up of 16 amino acids. Germline CDR1 is SGHRS and CDR2 is YFSETQ.

This rearrangement joins TRBV5-1 to TRBJ2-2; D remains unclear. Sequencing used PBMCs or T cells enriched from blood (not recorded which). The clonotype comes from a woman aged 18-30 years who had recovered from COVID-19. CDR3 residues: CASSLLPQASTGELFF. In nucleotides, the CDR3 is TGCGCCAGCAGCTTATTACCCCAAGCGAGCACCGGGGAGCTGTTTTTT.